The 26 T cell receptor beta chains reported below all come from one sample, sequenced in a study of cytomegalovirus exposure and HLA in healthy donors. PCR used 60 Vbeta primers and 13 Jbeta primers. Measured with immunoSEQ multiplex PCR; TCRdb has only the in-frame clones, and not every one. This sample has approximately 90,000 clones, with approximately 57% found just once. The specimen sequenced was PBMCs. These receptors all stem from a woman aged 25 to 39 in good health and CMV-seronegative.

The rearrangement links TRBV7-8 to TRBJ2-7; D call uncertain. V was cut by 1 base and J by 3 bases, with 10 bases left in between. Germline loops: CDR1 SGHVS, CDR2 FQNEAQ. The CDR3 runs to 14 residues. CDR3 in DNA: TGTGCCAGCAGCTTAGGTTCAGTAAACTACGAGCAGTACTTC. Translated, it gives CASSLGSVNYEQYF.

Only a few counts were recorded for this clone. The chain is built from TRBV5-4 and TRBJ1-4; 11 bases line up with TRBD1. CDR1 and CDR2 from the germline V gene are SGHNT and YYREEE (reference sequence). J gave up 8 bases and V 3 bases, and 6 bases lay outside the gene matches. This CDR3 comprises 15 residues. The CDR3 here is CASSSPGQGGEKLFF. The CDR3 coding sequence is TGTGCCAGCAGCTCTCCGGGACAGGGGGGAGAAAAACTGTTTTTT.

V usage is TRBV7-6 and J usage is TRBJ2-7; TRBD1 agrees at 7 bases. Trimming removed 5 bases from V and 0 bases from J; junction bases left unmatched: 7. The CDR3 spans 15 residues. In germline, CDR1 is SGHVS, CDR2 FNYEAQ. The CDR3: CASSRGTVNSYEQYF. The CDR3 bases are TGTGCCAGCAGCCGAGGGACAGTGAACTCCTACGAGCAGTACTTC.

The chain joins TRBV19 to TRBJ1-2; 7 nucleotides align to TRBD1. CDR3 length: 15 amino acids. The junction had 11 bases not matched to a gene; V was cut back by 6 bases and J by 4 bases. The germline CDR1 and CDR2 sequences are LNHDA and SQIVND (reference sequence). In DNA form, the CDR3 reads TGTGCCAGTAGGGACACGACAGGGAGGCTCTATGGCTACACCTTC. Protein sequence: CASRDTTGRLYGYTF.

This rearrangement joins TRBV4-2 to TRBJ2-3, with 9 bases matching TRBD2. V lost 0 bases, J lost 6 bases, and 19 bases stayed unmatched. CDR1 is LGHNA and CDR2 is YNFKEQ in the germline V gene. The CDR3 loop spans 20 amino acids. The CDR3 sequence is CASSQDLGASGNLAGDTQYF. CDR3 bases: TGTGCCAGCAGCCAAGATCTCGGTGCTAGCGGGAACCTGGCTGGGGATACGCAGTATTTT.

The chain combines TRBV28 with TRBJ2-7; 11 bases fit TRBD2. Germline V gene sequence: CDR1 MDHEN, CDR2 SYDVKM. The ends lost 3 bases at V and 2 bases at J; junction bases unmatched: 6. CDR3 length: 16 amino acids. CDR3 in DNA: TGTGCCAGCAGTTTCTTCGGGACTAGCGGAACCTACGAGCAGTACTTC. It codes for CASSFFGTSGTYEQYF.

CDR3 coding DNA: TGTGCCTGGAGGGTCGGGACAGGGGCCTACGAGCAGTACTTC. Translating gives CAWRVGTGAYEQYF. The chain uses TRBV30 and TRBJ2-7; 10 nucleotides line up with TRBD1. The CDR3 is 14 amino acids. V trimming: 3 bases; J trimming: 2 bases; junction bases outside the gene matches: 4. In germline, CDR1 is GTSNPN, CDR2 SVGIG (reference sequence).

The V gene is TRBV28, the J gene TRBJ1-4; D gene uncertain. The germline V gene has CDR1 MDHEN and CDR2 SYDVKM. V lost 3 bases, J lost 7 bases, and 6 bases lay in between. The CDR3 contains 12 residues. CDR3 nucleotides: TGTGCCAGCAGTTTGAAGCGTGAAAAACTGTTTTTT. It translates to CASSLKREKLFF. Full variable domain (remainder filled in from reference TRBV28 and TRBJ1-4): DVKVTQSSRYLVKRTGEKVFLECVQDMDHENMFWYRQDPGLGLRLIYFSYDVKMKEKGDIPEGYSVSREKKERFSLILESASTNQTSMYLCASSLKREKLFFGSGTQLSVL.

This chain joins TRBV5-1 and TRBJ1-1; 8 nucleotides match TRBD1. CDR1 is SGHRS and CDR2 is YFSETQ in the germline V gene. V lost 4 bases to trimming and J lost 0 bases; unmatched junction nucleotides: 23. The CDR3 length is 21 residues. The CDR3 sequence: CASSGRQGSARGFLMNTEAFF. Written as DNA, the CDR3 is TGCGCCAGCAGCGGGCGACAGGGGTCGGCCCGGGGTTTCCTAATGAACACTGAAGCTTTCTTT.

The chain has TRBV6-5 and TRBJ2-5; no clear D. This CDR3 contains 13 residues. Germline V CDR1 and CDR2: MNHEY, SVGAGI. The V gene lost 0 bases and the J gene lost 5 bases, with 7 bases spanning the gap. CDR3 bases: TGTGCCAGCAGTTACTCCCCCGCGGAGACCCAGTACTTC. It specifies CASSYSPAETQYF.

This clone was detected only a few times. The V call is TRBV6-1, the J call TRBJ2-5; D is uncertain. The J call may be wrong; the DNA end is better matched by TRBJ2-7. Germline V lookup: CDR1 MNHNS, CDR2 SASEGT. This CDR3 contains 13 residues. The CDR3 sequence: CASSDGDSYEQYF. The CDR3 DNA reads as TGTGCCAGCAGTGATGGGGACTCCTACGAGCAGTACTTC.

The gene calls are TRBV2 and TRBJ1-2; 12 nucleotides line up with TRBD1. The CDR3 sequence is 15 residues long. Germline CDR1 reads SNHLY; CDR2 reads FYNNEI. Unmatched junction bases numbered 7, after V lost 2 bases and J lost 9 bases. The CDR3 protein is CASSEWGQGAKSYTF. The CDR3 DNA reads TGTGCCAGCAGTGAATGGGGACAGGGGGCAAAGAGCTACACCTTC.

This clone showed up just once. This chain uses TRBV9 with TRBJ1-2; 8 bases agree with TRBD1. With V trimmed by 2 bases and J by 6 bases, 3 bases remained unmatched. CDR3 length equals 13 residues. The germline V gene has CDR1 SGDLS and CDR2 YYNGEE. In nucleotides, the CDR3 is TGTGCCAGCAGCGTCCAGGGGGCGGATGGCTACACCTTC. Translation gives CASSVQGADGYTF. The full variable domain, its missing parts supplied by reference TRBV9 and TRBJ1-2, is DSGVTQTPKHLITATGQRVTLRCSPRSGDLSVYWYQQSLDQGLQFLIQYYNGEERAKGNILERFSAQQFPDLHSELNLSSLELGDSALYFCASSVQGADGYTFGSGTRLTVV.

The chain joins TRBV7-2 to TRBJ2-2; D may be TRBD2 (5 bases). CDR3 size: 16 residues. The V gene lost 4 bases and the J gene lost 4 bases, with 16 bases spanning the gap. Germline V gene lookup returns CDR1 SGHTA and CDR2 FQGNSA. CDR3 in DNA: TGTGCCAGCAGCTCCCTCAATTTGGGAGTCACCGGGGAGCTGTTTTTT. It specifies CASSSLNLGVTGELFF.

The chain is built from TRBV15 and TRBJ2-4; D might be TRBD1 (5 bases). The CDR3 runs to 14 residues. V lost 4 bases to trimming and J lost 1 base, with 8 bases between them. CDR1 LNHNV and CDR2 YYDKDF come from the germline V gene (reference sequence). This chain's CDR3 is CATSKGKAKNIQYF. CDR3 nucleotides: TGTGCCACCAGCAAGGGGAAGGCCAAAAACATTCAGTACTTC.

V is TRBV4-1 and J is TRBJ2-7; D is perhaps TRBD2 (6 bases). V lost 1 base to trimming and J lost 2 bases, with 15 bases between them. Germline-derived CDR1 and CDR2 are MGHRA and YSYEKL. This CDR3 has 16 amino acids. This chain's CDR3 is CASSQAWWRDPYEQYF. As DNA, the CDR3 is TGCGCCAGCAGCCAAGCCTGGTGGCGGGACCCCTACGAGCAGTACTTC.

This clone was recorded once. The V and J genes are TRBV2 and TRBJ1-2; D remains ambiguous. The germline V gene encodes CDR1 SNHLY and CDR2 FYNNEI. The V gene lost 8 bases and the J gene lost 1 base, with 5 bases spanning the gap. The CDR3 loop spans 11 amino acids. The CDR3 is CASGINYGYTF. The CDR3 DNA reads TGTGCCAGCGGCATTAACTATGGCTACACCTTC.

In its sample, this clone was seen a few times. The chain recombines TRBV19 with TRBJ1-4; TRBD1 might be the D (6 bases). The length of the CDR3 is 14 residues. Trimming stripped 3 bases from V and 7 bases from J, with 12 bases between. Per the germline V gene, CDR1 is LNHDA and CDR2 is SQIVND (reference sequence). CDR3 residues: CASSIGQRGEKLFF. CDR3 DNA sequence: TGTGCCAGTAGTATTGGACAGCGGGGTGAAAAACTGTTTTTT.

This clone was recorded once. This CDR3 is CASYYSYGYTF. The DNA of the CDR3 is TGTGCCAGCTATTATTCCTATGGCTACACCTTC. The chain is built from TRBV6-5 and TRBJ1-2, with no clear D. Deletions cut 8 bases from V and 4 bases from J, with 8 bases between. Germline-derived CDR1 and CDR2 are MNHEY and SVGAGI. The CDR3 runs 11 residues.

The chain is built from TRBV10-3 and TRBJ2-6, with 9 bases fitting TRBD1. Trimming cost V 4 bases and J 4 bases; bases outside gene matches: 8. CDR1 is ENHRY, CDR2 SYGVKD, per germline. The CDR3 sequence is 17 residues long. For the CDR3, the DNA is TGTGCCATCAGTGGGGGGACAGGGTCAAGGGGGGCCAACGTCCTGACTTTC. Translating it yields CAISGGTGSRGANVLTF.

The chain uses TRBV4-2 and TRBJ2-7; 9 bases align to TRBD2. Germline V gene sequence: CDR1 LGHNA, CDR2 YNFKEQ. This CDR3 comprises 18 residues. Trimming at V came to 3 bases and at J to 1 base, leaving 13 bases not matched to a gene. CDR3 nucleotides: TGTGCCAGCAGCCATAGGAAGTTATCCCTAGCGGGATCCTACGAGCAGTACTTC. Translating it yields CASSHRKLSLAGSYEQYF.

The CDR3 loop reads CASSEAQAGVGVNTEAFF. The CDR3 nucleotides read TGTGCCAGCAGTGAAGCGCAAGCAGGGGTGGGTGTAAACACTGAAGCTTTCTTT. The rearrangement links TRBV6-1 to TRBJ1-1; D is perhaps TRBD1 (6 bases). V shed 0 bases and J shed 2 bases, with 19 bases lying between them. This CDR3 spans 18 amino acids. Per the germline V gene, CDR1 is MNHNS and CDR2 is SASEGT.

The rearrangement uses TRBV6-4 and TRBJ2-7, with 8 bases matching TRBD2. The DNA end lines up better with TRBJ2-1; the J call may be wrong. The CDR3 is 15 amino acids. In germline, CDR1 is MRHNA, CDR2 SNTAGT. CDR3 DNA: TGTGCCAGCAGTGCGGGGGCTCTAGCGGGCAATGAGCAGTTCTTC. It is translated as CASSAGALAGNEQFF.

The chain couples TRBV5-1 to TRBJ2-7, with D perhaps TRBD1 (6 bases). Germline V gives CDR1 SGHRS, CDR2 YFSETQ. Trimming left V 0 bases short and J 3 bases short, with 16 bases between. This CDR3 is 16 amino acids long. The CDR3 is CASSLASQGSHYEQYF. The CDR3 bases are TGCGCCAGCAGCTTGGCGAGTCAGGGGTCCCACTACGAGCAGTACTTC.

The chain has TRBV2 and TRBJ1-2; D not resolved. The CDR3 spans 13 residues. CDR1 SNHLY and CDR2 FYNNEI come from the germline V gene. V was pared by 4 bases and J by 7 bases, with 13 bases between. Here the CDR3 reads CASSAPNSGGYTF. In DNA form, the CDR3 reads TGTGCCAGCAGTGCACCGAACTCGGGTGGCTACACCTTC.

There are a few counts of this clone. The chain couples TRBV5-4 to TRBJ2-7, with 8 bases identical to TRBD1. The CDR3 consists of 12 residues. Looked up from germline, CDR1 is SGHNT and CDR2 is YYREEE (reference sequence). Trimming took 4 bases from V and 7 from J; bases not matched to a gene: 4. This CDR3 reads CASSPRGREQYF. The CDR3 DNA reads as TGTGCCAGCAGCCCCAGGGGGCGGGAGCAGTACTTC.